This T cell receptor (beta chain) was sequenced during a study of T cell responses to AZD1222 COVID-19 vaccine. The wider study: Second-dose intervals near 4 or 12 weeks were combined.

On this clone itself: Its target is not known.

Per germline, CDR1 MNHEY and CDR2 SVGEGT. The junction had 2 bases not matched to a gene; V was cut back by 5 bases and J by 2 bases. The CDR3 spans 13 residues. Study-wide results and caveats: The donor cohort was predominantly white British with a female majority, and clonal diversity may have been underestimated. Increases in Spike-specific TCR breadth and depth were seen after two AZD1222 doses. Unmutated variant regions are reportedly targeted by nearly half of spike-specific TCRs.

Produced via immunoSEQ multiplex PCR; TCRdb's table is partial and in-frame only. In the table there are roughly 100,000 clones, roughly 86% of which are singletons. The sequence came from an adult in good health. Source: peripheral blood, taken on day 0 of AZD1222 vaccination. The rearrangement uses TRBV6-2 or TRBV6-3 and TRBJ1-2; 7 bases fit TRBD1. The CDR3 spells CASSKQGNYGYTF. CDR3 DNA sequence: TGTGCCAGCAGTAAACAGGGGAACTATGGCTACACCTTC.